The 2 T cell receptor beta chains listed next were all sequenced from one sample in a study of blood T cell repertoires in COVID-19. Clones were read by immunoSEQ multiplex PCR, and TCRdb kept only the in-frame ones, dropping some. This table has some 200,000 clones, approximately 85% appearing once. The sample taken for sequencing was peripheral blood. These receptors were collected from a woman aged 55-70 years with acute or convalescent COVID-19.

The V gene is TRBV5-1, the J gene TRBJ1-1, with 11 bases matching TRBD1. In germline, CDR1 is SGHRS, CDR2 YFSETQ. The CDR3 is 16 residues long. After removal of 2 bases from V and 5 bases from J, the junction contained 8 bases not matched to a gene. In DNA, the CDR3 is TGCGCCAGCAGCTTAATCGCCGGGACAGGGGGGACTGAAGCTTTCTTT. It is translated as CASSLIAGTGGTEAFF.

The V call is TRBV19, the J call TRBJ1-5, with 9 bases identical to TRBD1. V lost 4 bases to trimming and J lost 1 base; unmatched junction nucleotides: 8. The CDR3 sequence is 17 residues long. CDR1 LNHDA and CDR2 SQIVND come from the germline V gene (reference sequence). In DNA form, the CDR3 reads TGTGCCAGTAGTAGTACAGGGGGCGCCTTGAGCAATCAGCCCCAGCATTTT. Residues: CASSSTGGALSNQPQHF.